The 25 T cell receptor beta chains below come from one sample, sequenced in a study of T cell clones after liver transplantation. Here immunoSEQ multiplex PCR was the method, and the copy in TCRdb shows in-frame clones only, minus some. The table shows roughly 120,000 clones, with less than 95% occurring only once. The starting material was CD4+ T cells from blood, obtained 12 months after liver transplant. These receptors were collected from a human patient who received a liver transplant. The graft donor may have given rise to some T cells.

The CDR3 sequence is CASSTSRETQYF. Written as DNA, the CDR3 is TGTGCCAGCAGCACAAGCCGGGAGACCCAGTACTTC. V usage is TRBV7-2 and J usage is TRBJ2-5, with D uncertain. The germline V and J ends were trimmed by 5 bases and 5 bases, with 9 bases remaining between them. The germline CDR1 and CDR2 sequences are SGHTA and FQGNSA. The CDR3 is 12 residues long.

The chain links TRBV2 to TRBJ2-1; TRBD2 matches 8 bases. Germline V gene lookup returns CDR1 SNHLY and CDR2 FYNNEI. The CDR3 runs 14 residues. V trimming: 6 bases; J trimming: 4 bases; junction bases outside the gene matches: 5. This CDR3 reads CASRVSGTYNEQFF. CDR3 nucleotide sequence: TGTGCCAGCAGGGTTAGCGGGACTTACAATGAGCAGTTCTTC.

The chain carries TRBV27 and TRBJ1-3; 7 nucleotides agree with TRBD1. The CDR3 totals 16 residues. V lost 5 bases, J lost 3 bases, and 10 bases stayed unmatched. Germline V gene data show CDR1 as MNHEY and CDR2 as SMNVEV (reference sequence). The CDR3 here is CASSPTTGSGGNTIYF. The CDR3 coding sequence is TGTGCCAGCAGTCCCACGACAGGGTCGGGTGGAAACACCATATATTTT.

In DNA form, the CDR3 reads TGTGCCAGCAGTTACTCGGATACGGTCGGGACCTACGAGCAGTACTTC. Translated: CASSYSDTVGTYEQYF. V and J are TRBV6-5 and TRBJ2-7; D perhaps matches TRBD2 (5 bases). This CDR3 contains 16 residues. The V end was cut by 0 bases, the J end by 2 bases, with 14 bases between. Germline lookup yields CDR1 MNHEY and CDR2 SVGAGI.

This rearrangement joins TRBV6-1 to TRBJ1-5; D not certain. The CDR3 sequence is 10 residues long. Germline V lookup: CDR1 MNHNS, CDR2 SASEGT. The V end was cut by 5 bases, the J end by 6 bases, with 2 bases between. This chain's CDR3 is CASSSQPQHF. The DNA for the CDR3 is TGTGCCAGCAGTAGTCAGCCCCAGCATTTT.

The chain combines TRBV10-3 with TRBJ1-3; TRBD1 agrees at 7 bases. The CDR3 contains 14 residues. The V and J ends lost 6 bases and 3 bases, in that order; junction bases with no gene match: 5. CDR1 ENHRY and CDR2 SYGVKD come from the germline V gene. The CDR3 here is CAIRETGNGNTIYF. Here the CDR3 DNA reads TGTGCCATCAGAGAGACAGGGAATGGAAACACCATATATTTT.

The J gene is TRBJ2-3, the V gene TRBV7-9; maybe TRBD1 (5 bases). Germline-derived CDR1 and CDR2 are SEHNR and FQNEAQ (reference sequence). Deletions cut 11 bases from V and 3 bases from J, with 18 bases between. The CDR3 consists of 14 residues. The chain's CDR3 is CALRKGARTDTQYF. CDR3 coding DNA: TGTGCCCTAAGAAAAGGGGCAAGGACAGATACGCAGTATTTT.

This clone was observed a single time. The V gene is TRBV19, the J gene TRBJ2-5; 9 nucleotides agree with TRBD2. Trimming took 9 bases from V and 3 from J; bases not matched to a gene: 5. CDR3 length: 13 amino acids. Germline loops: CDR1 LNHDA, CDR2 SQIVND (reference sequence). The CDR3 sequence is CASHRLAEETQYF. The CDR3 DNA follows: TGTGCCAGCCACAGACTAGCGGAAGAGACCCAGTACTTC.

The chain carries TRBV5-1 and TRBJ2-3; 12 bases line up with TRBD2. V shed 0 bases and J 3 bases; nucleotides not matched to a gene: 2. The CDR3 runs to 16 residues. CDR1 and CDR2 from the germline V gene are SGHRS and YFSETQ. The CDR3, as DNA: TGCGCCAGCAGCTTGGACGGGACTAGCGGGACAGATACGCAGTATTTT. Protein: CASSLDGTSGTDTQYF.

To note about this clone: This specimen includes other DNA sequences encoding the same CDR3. The CDR3, as DNA: TGCGCCAGCGGGGACGGAGGACCGACCTACGAGCAGTACTTC. This gives the protein CASGDGGPTYEQYF. The J gene is TRBJ2-7, the V gene TRBV5-1; possibly TRBD1 or TRBD2 for D (5 bases each). CDR3 length: 14 amino acids. Trimming took off 7 bases at V and 2 bases at J, with 16 bases between the two ends. Germline loops: CDR1 SGHRS, CDR2 YFSETQ.

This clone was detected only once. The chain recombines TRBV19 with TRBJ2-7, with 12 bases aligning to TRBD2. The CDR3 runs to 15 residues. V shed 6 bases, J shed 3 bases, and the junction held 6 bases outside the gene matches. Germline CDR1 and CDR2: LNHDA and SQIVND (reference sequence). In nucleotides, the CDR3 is TGTGCCAGTAGCCGGACTAGCGGGACCGTCTACGAGCAGTACTTC. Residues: CASSRTSGTVYEQYF.

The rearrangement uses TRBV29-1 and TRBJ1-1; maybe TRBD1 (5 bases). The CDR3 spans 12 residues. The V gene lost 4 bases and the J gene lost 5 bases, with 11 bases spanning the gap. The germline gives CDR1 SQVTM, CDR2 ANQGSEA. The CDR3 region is CSVGGRGTEAFF. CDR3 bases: TGCAGCGTTGGGGGTAGGGGTACTGAAGCTTTCTTT.

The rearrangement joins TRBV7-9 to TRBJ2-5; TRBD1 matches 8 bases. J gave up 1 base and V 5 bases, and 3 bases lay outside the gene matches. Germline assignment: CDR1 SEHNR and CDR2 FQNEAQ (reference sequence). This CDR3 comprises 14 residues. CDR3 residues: CASSQQGGQETQYF. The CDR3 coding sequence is TGTGCCAGCAGCCAACAGGGGGGCCAAGAGACCCAGTACTTC.

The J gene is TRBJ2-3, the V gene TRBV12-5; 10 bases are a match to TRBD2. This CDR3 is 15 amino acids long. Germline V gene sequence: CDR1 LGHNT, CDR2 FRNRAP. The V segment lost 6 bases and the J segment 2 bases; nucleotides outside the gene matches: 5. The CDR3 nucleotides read TGTGCTAGTGGGGGACTAGCGAGTTACACAGATACGCAGTATTTT. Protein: CASGGLASYTDTQYF.

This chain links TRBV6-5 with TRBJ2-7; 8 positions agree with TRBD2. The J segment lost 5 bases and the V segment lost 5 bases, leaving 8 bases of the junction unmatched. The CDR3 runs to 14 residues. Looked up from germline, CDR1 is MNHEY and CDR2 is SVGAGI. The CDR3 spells CASSPSGSLHEQYF. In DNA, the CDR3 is TGTGCCAGCAGTCCGAGCGGGAGCCTCCACGAGCAGTACTTC.

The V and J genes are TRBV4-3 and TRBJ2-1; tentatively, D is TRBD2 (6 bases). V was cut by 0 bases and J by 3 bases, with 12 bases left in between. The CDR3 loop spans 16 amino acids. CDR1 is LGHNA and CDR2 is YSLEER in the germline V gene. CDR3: CASSQDLAGRYNEQFF. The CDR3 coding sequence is TGCGCCAGCAGCCAAGATCTGGCGGGGCGCTACAATGAGCAGTTCTTC.

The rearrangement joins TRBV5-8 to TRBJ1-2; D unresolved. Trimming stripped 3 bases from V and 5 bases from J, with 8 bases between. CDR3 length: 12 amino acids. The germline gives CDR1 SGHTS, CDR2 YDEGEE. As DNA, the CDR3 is TGTGCCAGCAGCTGGTCCGGGTATGGCTACACCTTC. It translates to CASSWSGYGYTF.

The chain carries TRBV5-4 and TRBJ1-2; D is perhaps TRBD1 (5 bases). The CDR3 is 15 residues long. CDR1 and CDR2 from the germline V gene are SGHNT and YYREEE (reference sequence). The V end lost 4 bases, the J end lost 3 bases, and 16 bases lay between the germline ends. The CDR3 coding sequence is TGTGCCAGCAGCATTGGGGTCGCAGGGTACTATGGCTACACCTTC. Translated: CASSIGVAGYYGYTF.

This CDR3 reads CASSSQGGDTEAFF. CDR3 nucleotide sequence: TGTGCCAGCAGTTCCCAGGGGGGCGACACTGAAGCTTTCTTT. The chain carries TRBV27 and TRBJ1-1, with 7 bases fitting TRBD1. V was clipped by 4 bases and J by 3 bases; unmatched bases: 5. This CDR3 region has 14 residues. Germline V gene data show CDR1 as MNHEY and CDR2 as SMNVEV (reference sequence).

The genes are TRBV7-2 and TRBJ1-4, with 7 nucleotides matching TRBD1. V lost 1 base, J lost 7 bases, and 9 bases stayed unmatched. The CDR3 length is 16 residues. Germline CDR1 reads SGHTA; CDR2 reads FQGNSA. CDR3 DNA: TGTGCCAGCAGCTTAGGGGTAGGGGGCGTTCCTGAAAAACTGTTTTTT. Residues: CASSLGVGGVPEKLFF.

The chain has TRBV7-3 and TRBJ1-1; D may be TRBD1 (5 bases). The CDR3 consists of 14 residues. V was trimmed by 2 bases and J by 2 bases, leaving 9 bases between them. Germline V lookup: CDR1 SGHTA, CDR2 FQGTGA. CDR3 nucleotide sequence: TGTGCCAGCAGCTTAGGGGGAGATAACACTGAAGCTTTCTTT. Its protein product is CASSLGGDNTEAFF. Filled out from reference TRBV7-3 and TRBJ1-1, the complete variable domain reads GAGVSQTPSNKVTEKGKYVELRCDPISGHTALYWYRQSLGQGPEFLIYFQGTGAADDSGLPNDRFFAVRPEGSVSTLKIQRTERGDSAVYLCASSLGGDNTEAFFGQGTRLTVV.

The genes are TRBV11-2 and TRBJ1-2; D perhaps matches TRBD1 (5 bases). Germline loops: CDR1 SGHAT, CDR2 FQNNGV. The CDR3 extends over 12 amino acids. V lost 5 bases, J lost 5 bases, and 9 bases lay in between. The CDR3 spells CASSGDRYGYTF. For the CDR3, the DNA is TGTGCCAGCAGCGGGGACCGGTATGGCTACACCTTC.

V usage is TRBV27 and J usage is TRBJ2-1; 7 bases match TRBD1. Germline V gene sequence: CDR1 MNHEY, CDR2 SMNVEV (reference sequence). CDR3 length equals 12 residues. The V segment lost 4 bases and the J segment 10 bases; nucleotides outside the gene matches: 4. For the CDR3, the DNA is TGTGCCAGCAGTTCTCCCAGGGGGGAGCAGTTCTTC. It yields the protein CASSSPRGEQFF.

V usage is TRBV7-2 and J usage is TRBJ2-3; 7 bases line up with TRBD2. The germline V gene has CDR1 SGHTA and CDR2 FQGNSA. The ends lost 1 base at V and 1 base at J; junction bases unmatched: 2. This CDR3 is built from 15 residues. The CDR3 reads CASSLVGGGTDTQYF. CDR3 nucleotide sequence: TGTGCCAGCAGCTTAGTTGGGGGGGGCACAGATACGCAGTATTTT. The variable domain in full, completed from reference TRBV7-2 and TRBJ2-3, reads GAGVSQSPSNKVTEKGKDVELRCDPISGHTALYWYRQSLGQGLEFLIYFQGNSAPDKSGLPSDRFSAERTGGSVSTLTIQRTQQEDSAVYLCASSLVGGGTDTQYFGPGTRLTVL.

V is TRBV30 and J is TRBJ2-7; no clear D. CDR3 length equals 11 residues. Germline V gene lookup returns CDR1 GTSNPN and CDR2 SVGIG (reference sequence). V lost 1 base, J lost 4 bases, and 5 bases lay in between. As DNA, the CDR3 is TGTGCCTGGAGTGGAGGTTACGAGCAGTACTTC. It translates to CAWSGGYEQYF. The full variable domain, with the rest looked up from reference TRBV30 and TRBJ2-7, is SQTIHQWPATLVQPVGSPLSLECTVEGTSNPNLYWYRQAAGRGLQLLFYSVGIGQISSEVPQNLSASRPQDRQFILSSKKLLLSDSGFYLCAWSGGYEQYFGPGTRLTVT.